The 5 T cell receptor beta chains given below trace back to one sample, sequenced in a study of early T cells in non-severe SARS-CoV-2 infection. TCRdb called the 5' RACE reads again in MiXCR, with one record for every CDR3 protein. Among roughly 24,000 distinct CDR3 sequences, 3% to 4% were seen once, and the ten largest hold 4.5% to 6%. The sample comprised whole blood. These receptors originate from an adult who was a healthcare worker with PCR-confirmed SARS-CoV-2 infection or an uninfected control (not recorded which).

In this sample, this clonotype turned up a few times. This chain links TRBV6-1 with TRBJ2-3, with a possible D match to TRBD2 (5 bases). The germline V and J ends were trimmed by 5 bases and 2 bases, with 17 bases remaining between them. Germline CDR1 and CDR2: MNHNS and SASEGT. The length of the CDR3 is 16 residues. CDR3 region: CASSNSVPLSTDTQYF. The CDR3 nucleotides are TGTGCCAGCAGTAATAGCGTCCCACTCTCCACAGATACGCAGTATTTT.

This clonotype was seen ten or more times. The rearrangement uses TRBV4-3 and TRBJ1-3; D not resolved. The CDR3 is made up of 16 amino acids. The V and J ends lost 0 bases and 0 bases respectively, with 9 bases between them. Germline lookup yields CDR1 LGHNA and CDR2 YSLEER. The CDR3 spells CASSQDWGASGNTIYF. The DNA for the CDR3 is TGCGCCAGCAGCCAAGACTGGGGTGCCTCTGGAAACACCATATATTTT.

Many counts were recorded for this clonotype. The genes are TRBV5-1 and TRBJ2-7; 7 bases match TRBD1. The CDR3 has 13 amino acids. CDR1 SGHRS and CDR2 YFSETQ come from the germline V gene. V was clipped by 4 bases and J by 3 bases; unmatched bases: 4. The CDR3 loop is CASSPGTVYEQYF. In DNA, the CDR3 is TGCGCCAGCAGCCCCGGGACAGTCTACGAGCAGTACTTC. The full variable domain, with the rest looked up from reference TRBV5-1 and TRBJ2-7, is KAGVTQTPRYLIKTRGQQVTLSCSPISGHRSVSWYQQTPGQGLQFLFEYFSETQRNKGNFPGRFSGRQFSNSRSEMNVSTLELGDSALYLCASSPGTVYEQYFGPGTRLTVT.

Ten or more counts support this clonotype. The chain carries TRBV29-1 and TRBJ1-1, with D uncertain. Trimming removed 4 bases from V and 0 bases from J, with 12 bases in between. Germline V CDR1 and CDR2: SQVTM, ANQGSEA. The CDR3 consists of 14 residues. In nucleotides, the CDR3 is TGCAGCGTTGGGCATCCCTTCATGAACACTGAAGCTTTCTTT. It encodes CSVGHPFMNTEAFF. Variable domain in full (rest from reference TRBV29-1 and TRBJ1-1): SAVISQKPSRDICQRGTSLTIQCQVDSQVTMMFWYRQQPGQSLTLIATANQGSEATYESGFVIDKFPISRPNLTFSTLTVSNMSPEDSSIYLCSVGHPFMNTEAFFGQGTRLTVV.

The rearrangement uses TRBV7-6 and TRBJ2-7, with a weak D call TRBD1 (6 bases). This CDR3 spans 14 amino acids. V was pared by 5 bases and J by 5 bases, with 16 bases between. Germline V gene lookup returns CDR1 SGHVS and CDR2 FNYEAQ. The CDR3 DNA sequence: TGTGCCAGCAGCCCAAGAACAGGGTCAAACGAGCAGTACTTC. Encoded protein: CASSPRTGSNEQYF. Using reference TRBV7-6 and TRBJ2-7 for the parts outside the CDR3, the full variable domain is GAGVSQSPRYKVTKRGQDVALRCDPISGHVSLYWYRQALGQGPEFLTYFNYEAQQDKSGLPNDRFSAERPEGSISTLTIQRTEQRDSAMYRCASSPRTGSNEQYFGPGTRLTVT.